This TCR beta chain stems from a study of blood T cell repertoires in COVID-19. Germline V gene lookup returns CDR1 SGHDT and CDR2 YYEEEE. With 2 bases removed from V and 5 bases from J, the gap between germline ends came to 2 bases. The CDR3 totals 11 residues. Profiled with immunoSEQ multiplex PCR; TCRdb holds only in-frame clones, not every one. The table includes under 150,000 clones, just under 90% detected once. The V and J genes are TRBV5-6 and TRBJ2-1; D unresolved. The sequenced sample consisted of peripheral blood. This clonotype originated in a woman aged 35 to 49 with acute or convalescent COVID-19. The CDR3 reads CASSFNNEQFF. As DNA, the CDR3 is TGTGCCAGCAGCTTCAACAATGAGCAGTTCTTC.